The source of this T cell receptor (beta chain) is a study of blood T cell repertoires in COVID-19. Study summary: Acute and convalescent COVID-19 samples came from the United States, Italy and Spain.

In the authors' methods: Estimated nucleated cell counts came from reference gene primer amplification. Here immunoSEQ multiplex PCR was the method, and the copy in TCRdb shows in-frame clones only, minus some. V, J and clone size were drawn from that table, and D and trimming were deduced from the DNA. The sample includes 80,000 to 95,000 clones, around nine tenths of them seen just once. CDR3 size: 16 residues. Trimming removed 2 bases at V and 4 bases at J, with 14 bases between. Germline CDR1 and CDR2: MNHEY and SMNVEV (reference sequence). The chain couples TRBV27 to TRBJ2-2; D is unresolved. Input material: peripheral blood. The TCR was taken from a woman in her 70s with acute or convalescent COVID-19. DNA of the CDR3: TGTGCCAGCAGTTTACCAGGTATCAGAAGCACCGGGGAGCTGTTTTTT. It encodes CASSLPGIRSTGELFF.